This TCR beta chain was retrieved from a study of metastatic and nonmetastatic thyroid tumors. Study context: Repertoires from malignant and benign thyroid patients were compared across blood and tumor or nodule tissue. Study-wide results and caveats: Significantly higher TCR beta diversity was reportedly seen in malignant thyroid tumors than benign nodules, in blood and tumor.

No treatment had been given to any patient before thyroid surgery. TCRdb used MiXCR to call clones anew from the PCR reads. The table has 20,000 to 25,000 clones, approximately 22% seen once; the top ten hold about 6.6%. CDR3 length: 14 residues. CDR1 is MNHEY and CDR2 is SVGEGT in the germline V gene. Details on this clone: Its matching antigen is unknown. The junction shows a germline mismatch at one end, possibly a read error.

The clonotype was recovered from a female donor with papillary thyroid cancer or a benign thyroid nodule (not recorded which). Some clones in this sample may be carry-over from other donors' samples. The genes are TRBV6-2 or TRBV6-3 and TRBJ1-5, with a possible D match to TRBD1 (5 bases). What was sequenced was tumor tissue. Here the CDR3 reads CSSSYYDSQRPHHF. In DNA, the CDR3 is TGTTCCAGCAGTTACTACGACAGCCAAAGGCCCCATCATTTT.